The rows below give T cell receptor beta chains drawn from one sample of a study of cytomegalovirus exposure and HLA in healthy donors. Libraries were prepared by immunoSEQ multiplex PCR; TCRdb keeps only in-frame clonotypes and omits some of them. The repertoire includes 150,000 to 200,000 clones, around three quarters of them detected once, and approximately 2% sits in the top ten. The sample consisted of PBMCs. All receptors come from a young man in good health and CMV-seronegative. CDR3s include the opening cysteine and the closing phenylalanine or tryptophan. The D gene is left open where the match is weak. Only some rows state a clone size, as once, few, many or a class for expanded clones.

j_call,cdr3_length,clone_size,v_call,d_call,cdr3_aa,cdr3_nt
TRBJ2-1,15,few,TRBV5-1,TRBD1,CASSLRAGGNNEQFF,TGCGCCAGCAGCTTGAGGGCAGGGGGAAACAATGAGCAGTTCTTC
TRBJ2-1,13,NA,TRBV19,TRBD1,CASRTGAYNEQFF,TGTGCGAGTAGAACAGGGGCCTACAATGAGCAGTTCTTC
TRBJ2-3,15,few,TRBV19,TRBD2,CASRSSGVFTDTQYF,TGTGCCAGTAGGAGTAGCGGGGTGTTCACAGATACGCAGTATTTT
TRBJ2-1,15,NA,TRBV29-1,TRBD1,CSVPSGQGIYNEQFF,TGCAGCGTTCCCTCCGGACAGGGGATCTACAATGAGCAGTTCTTC
TRBJ2-7,16,NA,TRBV5-4,TRBD1,CASSAGTGASLYEQYF,TGTGCCAGCAGCGCAGGGACAGGAGCCTCTCTCTACGAGCAGTACTTC
TRBJ2-3,15,NA,TRBV27,TRBD2,CASSILSGSTDTQYF,TGTGCCAGCAGTATCCTTAGCGGGAGCACAGATACGCAGTATTTT
TRBJ2-1,13,few,TRBV29-1,NA,CSTRDSAYNEQFF,TGCAGCACCCGGGACTCCGCCTACAATGAGCAGTTCTTC
TRBJ1-4,13,once,TRBV11-2,NA,CASAVATNEKLFF,TGTGCCAGCGCGGTGGCAACTAATGAAAAACTGTTTTTT
TRBJ1-1,12,once,TRBV7-2,NA,CASSILGTEAFF,TGTGCCAGCAGTATCCTAGGCACTGAAGCTTTCTTT
TRBJ2-4,15,NA,TRBV14,TRBD2,CASRGSGRGKNIQYF,TGTGCCAGCAGGGGTAGCGGGAGAGGCAAAAACATTCAGTACTTC
TRBJ1-2,15,NA,TRBV5-1,TRBD1,CASSYVTGENLRRTF,TGCGCCAGCAGCTACGTGACAGGGGAGAATTTAAGGCGCACCTTC
TRBJ1-1,15,NA,TRBV25-1,TRBD1,CASVNQGVTVTEAFF,TGTGCCAGCGTAAATCAGGGGGTCACAGTAACTGAAGCTTTCTTT
TRBJ1-1,15,NA,TRBV6-5,NA,CASSLQPDTITRAFF,TGTGCCAGCAGTCTCCAACCAGATACTATTACTAGAGCTTTCTTT
TRBJ1-4,16,NA,TRBV5-4,TRBD1,CASSRDRDATNEKLFF,TGTGCCAGCAGCAGGGACAGGGATGCAACTAATGAAAAACTGTTTTTT
TRBJ2-1,12,NA,TRBV29-1,NA,CSVDNSYNEQFF,TGCAGCGTTGATAATAGTTACAATGAGCAGTTCTTC
TRBJ2-5,13,NA,TRBV5-5,NA,CASSPGFQETQYF,TGTGCCAGCAGCCCAGGGTTTCAAGAGACCCAGTACTTC
TRBJ2-7,14,NA,TRBV2,TRBD1,CASSSTGGGYEQYF,TGTGCCAGCAGCTCGACAGGGGGGGGATACGAGCAGTACTTC
TRBJ2-1,16,NA,TRBV7-9,NA,CASSARDSISYNEQFF,TGTGCCAGCAGCGCCCGGGACTCAATTTCCTACAATGAGCAGTTCTTC
TRBJ2-2,17,NA,TRBV11-1,TRBD2,CASSSTLAGGNTGELFF,TGTGCCAGCAGCTCTACACTAGCGGGGGGGAACACCGGGGAGCTGTTTTTT
TRBJ2-7,15,NA,TRBV28,NA,CASSGERGHPYEQYF,TGTGCCAGCAGTGGCGAAAGGGGTCACCCCTACGAGCAGTACTTC
TRBJ1-2,14,NA,TRBV5-1,TRBD1,CASSLTGEFYGYTF,TGCGCCAGCAGTTTAACAGGGGAGTTCTATGGCTACACCTTC
TRBJ1-5,15,NA,TRBV5-6,NA,CASSLFGQFNQPQHF,TGTGCCAGCAGCTTGTTTGGGCAGTTCAATCAGCCCCAGCATTTT
TRBJ1-2,19,NA,TRBV4-1,NA,CASSQDLREGPPANYGYTF,TGCGCCAGCAGCCAAGACCTTCGGGAGGGGCCCCCTGCTAACTATGGCTACACCTTC
TRBJ1-3,12,NA,TRBV29-1,NA,CSVNLSGNTIYF,TGCAGCGTTAATCTGTCTGGAAACACCATATATTTT
TRBJ1-5,14,NA,TRBV6-1,NA,CASSAMALPQPQHF,TGTGCCAGCAGTGCAATGGCCCTCCCTCAGCCCCAGCATTTT
TRBJ2-1,15,NA,TRBV11-2,NA,CASSLDLTTYNEQFF,TGTGCCAGCAGCTTAGATCTGACAACGTACAATGAGCAGTTCTTC
TRBJ2-1,15,NA,TRBV10-3,TRBD1,CAISKAGTGMNEQFF,TGTGCCATCAGCAAAGCCGGGACAGGGATGAATGAGCAGTTCTTC
TRBJ2-1,17,NA,TRBV5-1,TRBD2,CASSLPTSGLRYNEQFF,TGCGCCAGCAGCTTACCGACTAGCGGGTTGAGGTACAATGAGCAGTTCTTC
TRBJ2-2,15,few,TRBV25-1,NA,CASSWGQADTGELFF,TGTGCCAGCAGTTGGGGACAAGCGGACACCGGGGAGCTGTTTTTT
TRBJ2-5,15,NA,TRBV2,TRBD2,CASSESTSGGETQYF,TGTGCCAGCAGTGAGTCGACTAGCGGGGGTGAGACCCAGTACTTC
TRBJ1-6,17,NA,TRBV27,TRBD1,CASSPLGTGPSNSPLHF,TGTGCCAGCAGCCCGCTGGGGACAGGGCCCTCTAATTCACCCCTCCACTTT
TRBJ2-7,12,NA,TRBV30,TRBD1,CAWTGQAYEQYF,TGTGCCTGGACCGGACAGGCCTACGAGCAGTACTTC
TRBJ2-7,13,NA,TRBV19,TRBD1,CAGQGTGPCEQYF,TGTGCCGGACAAGGGACAGGGCCATGCGAGCAGTACTTC
TRBJ2-5,15,NA,TRBV9,TRBD2,CASTRTSSNQETQYF,TGTGCCAGCACCCGGACTAGCAGCAACCAAGAGACCCAGTACTTC
TRBJ2-5,16,NA,TRBV9,TRBD2,CASSPQGLAKQETQYF,TGTGCCAGCAGCCCCCAGGGACTAGCGAAACAAGAGACCCAGTACTTC
TRBJ2-3,16,once,TRBV10-1,NA,CASSEFVGRATDTQYF,TGCGCCAGCAGTGAGTTTGTGGGGAGAGCCACAGATACGCAGTATTTT
TRBJ2-1,15,NA,TRBV18,NA,CASSWDGSSYNEQFF,TGTGCCAGCTCATGGGACGGGAGCTCCTACAATGAGCAGTTCTTC
TRBJ2-1,17,NA,TRBV6-1,NA,CASSERGVAAASNEQFF,TGTGCCAGCAGTGAACGCGGCGTAGCGGCGGCTTCCAATGAGCAGTTCTTC
TRBJ1-1,17,NA,TRBV7-9,TRBD1,CASSLGWAGGEYTEAFF,TGTGCCAGCAGCTTAGGGTGGGCAGGGGGCGAGTACACTGAAGCTTTCTTT
TRBJ2-1,17,NA,TRBV15,NA,CATSSPGRAFTYNEQFF,TGTGCCACCAGCTCCCCCGGGCGGGCCTTTACCTACAATGAGCAGTTCTTC
TRBJ2-3,16,NA,TRBV14,NA,CASSQDVKGSTDTQYF,TGTGCCAGCAGCCAAGATGTAAAGGGGAGCACAGATACGCAGTATTTT
TRBJ2-4,14,NA,TRBV7-9,TRBD1,CASSLTGMKNIQYF,TGTGCCAGCAGCTTGACAGGGATGAAAAACATTCAGTACTTC
TRBJ2-1,16,few,TRBV10-3,TRBD2,CAISSGTSGSQGEQFF,TGTGCCATCAGTTCCGGGACTAGCGGGAGTCAGGGTGAGCAGTTCTTC
TRBJ2-1,14,NA,TRBV15,NA,CATSRDGPNNEQFF,TGTGCCACCAGCAGAGATGGCCCGAACAATGAGCAGTTCTTC
TRBJ1-5,15,once,TRBV19,NA,CASSMSTYGNQPQHF,TGTGCCAGTAGTATGTCCACTTATGGCAATCAGCCCCAGCATTTT
TRBJ1-5,17,NA,TRBV25-1,TRBD1,CASSDSASGTGGRPQHF,TGTGCCAGCAGTGACTCCGCGTCCGGGACAGGGGGTCGGCCCCAGCATTTT
TRBJ2-5,16,NA,TRBV5-6,NA,CASSFGRVGGWETQYF,TGTGCCAGCAGCTTTGGACGGGTTGGAGGGTGGGAGACCCAGTACTTC